Following are 16 T cell receptor beta chains from one sample sequenced in a study of radiation and T cells in renal cell carcinoma. Sequenced by immunoSEQ multiplex PCR; TCRdb stores in-frame clones only, minus some. The sample carries tens of thousands of clones, around three quarters recorded once. Time point indicated: blood 4 weeks post-SBRT, at nephrectomy. Treatment defined: 15 Gy SBRT to primary tumor, nephrectomy 4 weeks later. The specimen comprised blood, sampled from a patient whose treatment included radiotherapy and nephrectomy. Receptors originate from a man aged 60 to 75 with renal cell carcinoma.

The chain employs TRBV18 and TRBJ2-1, with 9 bases aligning to TRBD1. V gave up 3 bases and J gave up 6 bases; unmatched junction bases: 6. This CDR3 spans 15 amino acids. Per germline, CDR1 KGHSH and CDR2 LQKENI. The CDR3 sequence is CASSPGQGSSNEQFF. For the CDR3, the DNA is TGTGCCAGCTCACCGGGACAGGGTTCCAGCAATGAGCAGTTCTTC. The full variable domain, its missing parts supplied by reference TRBV18 and TRBJ2-1, is NAGVMQNPRHLVRRRGQEARLRCSPMKGHSHVYWYRQLPEEGLKFMVYLQKENIIDESGMPKERFSAEFPKEGPSILRIQQVVRGDSAAYFCASSPGQGSSNEQFFGPGTRLTVL.

This clone appeared a single time. The chain links TRBV5-1 to TRBJ1-3; no reliable D call. Looked up from germline, CDR1 is SGHRS and CDR2 is YFSETQ. Trimming cost V 6 bases and J 0 bases, with 4 bases left between them. CDR3 length: 12 residues. This CDR3 reads CASTSSGNTIYF. The DNA for the CDR3 is TGCGCCAGCACCAGCTCTGGAAACACCATATATTTT.

The chain couples TRBV6-4 to TRBJ2-1; D possibly matches TRBD1 or TRBD2 (5 bases each). V gave up 1 base and J gave up 6 bases, with 16 bases separating them. CDR1 is MRHNA and CDR2 is SNTAGT in the germline V gene. This CDR3 comprises 16 residues. The CDR3 loop reads CASSDLLGAGTNEQFF. The DNA of the CDR3 is TGTGCCAGCAGTGACTTACTGGGTGCAGGGACCAATGAGCAGTTCTTC.

The V and J genes are TRBV6-5 and TRBJ1-1, with D uncertain. The CDR3 contains 13 residues. Germline V gene sequence: CDR1 MNHEY, CDR2 SVGAGI. Trimming pared 4 bases from V and 3 bases from J, leaving 9 bases between. The CDR3 bases are TGTGCCAGCAGTTTCTTTTTCTACACTGAAGCTTTCTTT. It encodes CASSFFFYTEAFF.

The chain couples TRBV6-1 to TRBJ1-1; 7 nucleotides agree with TRBD1. Germline V gene lookup returns CDR1 MNHNS and CDR2 SASEGT. V lost 4 bases, J lost 7 bases, and 9 bases stayed unmatched. There are 14 residues in the CDR3. In nucleotides, the CDR3 is TGTGCCAGCAGTGCCGAGGCTAGGGGGCGTGAAGCTTTCTTT. As protein: CASSAEARGREAFF.

The genes are TRBV6-1 and TRBJ2-2; possible D gene TRBD1, 5 bases. V lost 6 bases and J 5 bases, leaving 16 bases between the germline ends. The CDR3 length is 15 residues. Germline-derived CDR1 and CDR2 are MNHNS and SASEGT. CDR3 nucleotides: TGTGCCAGCAGCGATGACAGTTTGGGGACCGGGGAGCTGTTTTTT. Protein: CASSDDSLGTGELFF.

The rearrangement joins TRBV2 to TRBJ2-7; D gene uncertain. The CDR3 runs to 11 residues. Trimming shortened V by 4 bases and J by 2 bases, and 3 bases separated the two germline ends. CDR1 is SNHLY and CDR2 is FYNNEI in the germline V gene. CDR3 sequence: CASSGAYEQYF. The CDR3 DNA is TGTGCCAGCAGTGGAGCCTACGAGCAGTACTTC.

The genes are TRBV4-2 and TRBJ1-5, with TRBD1 matching over 7 bases. V dropped 3 bases and J dropped 4; count of bases not matched to a gene: 9. The germline V gene has CDR1 LGHNA and CDR2 YNFKEQ. CDR3 size: 16 residues. This chain's CDR3 is CASSHSPGTANQPQHF. The DNA for the CDR3 is TGTGCCAGCAGCCACTCCCCGGGGACAGCAAATCAGCCCCAGCATTTT.

J is TRBJ2-1 and V is TRBV19; possibly TRBD2 for D (6 bases). Per the germline V gene, CDR1 is LNHDA and CDR2 is SQIVND (reference sequence). Between the trimmed V and J ends, which lost 1 base and 1 base, there was a span of 8 bases. CDR3 length: 15 residues. The CDR3 is CASSIGGGSYNEQFF. CDR3 coding DNA: TGTGCCAGTAGTATAGGTGGGGGGTCCTACAATGAGCAGTTCTTC.

The gene calls are TRBV18 and TRBJ1-1, with D possibly TRBD1 on 5 matching bases. Looked up from germline, CDR1 is KGHSH and CDR2 is LQKENI. The V gene lost 4 bases and the J gene lost 1 base, with 7 bases spanning the gap. CDR3 size: 13 residues. The CDR3 protein is CASSRGQNTEAFF. DNA for the CDR3: TGTGCCAGCTCACGCGGACAGAACACTGAAGCTTTCTTT.

The chain combines TRBV7-2 with TRBJ2-7; 10 bases line up with TRBD2. The ends lost 5 bases at V and 2 bases at J; junction bases unmatched: 6. The CDR3 is 15 amino acids. Germline loops: CDR1 SGHTA, CDR2 FQGNSA. CDR3 amino acids: CASSPLAGETYEQYF. DNA for the CDR3: TGTGCCAGCAGCCCCCTAGCGGGGGAGACCTACGAGCAGTACTTC.

CDR3 bases: TGTGCCAGTAGTATGGATTTGGGTGAAGCTTTCTTT. Protein sequence: CASSMDLGEAFF. The chain joins TRBV19 to TRBJ1-1, with D unresolved. The germline V and J ends were trimmed by 3 bases and 7 bases, with 9 bases remaining between them. The germline gives CDR1 LNHDA, CDR2 SQIVND (reference sequence). The CDR3 loop spans 12 amino acids.

The CDR3 loop is CASSLQSSGPQHF. In DNA, the CDR3 is TGTGCCAGCAGCCTACAGTCGTCCGGGCCCCAGCATTTT. The J gene is TRBJ1-5, the V gene TRBV7-9; no clear D. Germline loops: CDR1 SEHNR, CDR2 FQNEAQ (reference sequence). V lost 5 bases and J lost 9, with 14 bases in between. The CDR3 is 13 residues long.

This chain links TRBV13 with TRBJ2-7, with 7 nucleotides matching TRBD1. The CDR3 is 14 residues long. V lost 0 bases and J lost 3; bases outside the gene matches: 2. Germline V gene sequence: CDR1 PRHDT, CDR2 FYEKMQ (reference sequence). CDR3 nucleotide sequence: TGTGCCAGCAGCTTAGGCGACAGGGACTACGAGCAGTACTTC. Its protein product is CASSLGDRDYEQYF.

The CDR3 nucleotides read TGTGCCAGCACCTTTCCAGGAGGTACAGATACGCAGTATTTT. Protein: CASTFPGGTDTQYF. The chain employs TRBV7-9 and TRBJ2-3, with D maybe TRBD2 (5 bases). The CDR3 has 14 residues. With 7 bases removed from V and 3 bases from J, the gap between germline ends came to 14 bases. Germline values: CDR1 SEHNR, CDR2 FQNEAQ (reference sequence). Filled out from reference TRBV7-9 and TRBJ2-3, the complete variable domain reads DTGVSQNPRHKITKRGQNVTFRCDPISEHNRLYWYRQTLGQGPEFLTYFQNEAQLEKSRLLSDRFSAERPKGSFSTLEIQRTEQGDSAMYLCASTFPGGTDTQYFGPGTRLTVL.

This clone has only one observation. The chain joins TRBV25-1 to TRBJ1-2, with TRBD1 identical over 7 bases. J lost 7 bases, V lost 8 bases, and 10 bases had no gene match. The CDR3 length is 13 residues. Germline V gene lookup returns CDR1 MGHDK and CDR2 SYGVNS. As DNA, the CDR3 is TGTGCCAGCGGAGCTATGGAGGGGGCTGGCTACACCTTC. Its translation: CASGAMEGAGYTF.